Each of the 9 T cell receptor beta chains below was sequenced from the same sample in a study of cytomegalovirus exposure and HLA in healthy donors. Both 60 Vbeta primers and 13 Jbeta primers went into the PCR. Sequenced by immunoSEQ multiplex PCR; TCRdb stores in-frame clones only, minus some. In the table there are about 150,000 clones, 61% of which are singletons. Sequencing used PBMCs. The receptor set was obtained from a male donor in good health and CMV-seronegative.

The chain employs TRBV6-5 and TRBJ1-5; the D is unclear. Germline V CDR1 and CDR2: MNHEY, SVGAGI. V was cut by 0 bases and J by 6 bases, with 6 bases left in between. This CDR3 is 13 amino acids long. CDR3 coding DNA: TGTGCCAGCAGTTACTCGGCGGGTCAGCCCCAGCATTTT. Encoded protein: CASSYSAGQPQHF.

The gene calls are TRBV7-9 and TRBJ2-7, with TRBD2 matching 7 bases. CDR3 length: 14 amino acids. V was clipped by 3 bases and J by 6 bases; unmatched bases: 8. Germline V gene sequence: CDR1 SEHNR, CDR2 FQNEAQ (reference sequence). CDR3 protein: CASSFSSGAGEQYF. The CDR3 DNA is TGTGCCAGCAGCTTTTCGAGCGGGGCTGGCGAGCAGTACTTC.

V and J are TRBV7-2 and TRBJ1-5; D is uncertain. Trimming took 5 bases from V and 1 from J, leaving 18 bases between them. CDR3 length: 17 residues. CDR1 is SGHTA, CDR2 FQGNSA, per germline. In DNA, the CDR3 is TGTGCCAGCAGCCGACGGCTTAGAGACAACAGCAATCAGCCCCAGCATTTT. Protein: CASSRRLRDNSNQPQHF. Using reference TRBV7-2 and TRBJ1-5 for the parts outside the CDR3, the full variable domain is GAGVSQSPSNKVTEKGKDVELRCDPISGHTALYWYRQSLGQGLEFLIYFQGNSAPDKSGLPSDRFSAERTGGSVSTLTIQRTQQEDSAVYLCASSRRLRDNSNQPQHFGDGTRLSIL.

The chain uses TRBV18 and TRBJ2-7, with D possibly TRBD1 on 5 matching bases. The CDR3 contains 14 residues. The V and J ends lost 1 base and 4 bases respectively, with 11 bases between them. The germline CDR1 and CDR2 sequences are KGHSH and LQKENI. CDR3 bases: TGTGCCAGCTCACCACTAGACAGTTGGTACGAGCAGTACTTC. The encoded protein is CASSPLDSWYEQYF.

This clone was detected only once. The CDR3, as DNA: TGTGCCATCATGGAACAGGGGCTCACTGAAGCTTTCTTT. Its protein is CAIMEQGLTEAFF. J is TRBJ1-1 and V is TRBV10-3; 7 bases are shared with TRBD1. The CDR3 has 13 amino acids. Germline V gene sequence: CDR1 ENHRY, CDR2 SYGVKD. The ends lost 7 bases at V and 4 bases at J; junction bases unmatched: 6.

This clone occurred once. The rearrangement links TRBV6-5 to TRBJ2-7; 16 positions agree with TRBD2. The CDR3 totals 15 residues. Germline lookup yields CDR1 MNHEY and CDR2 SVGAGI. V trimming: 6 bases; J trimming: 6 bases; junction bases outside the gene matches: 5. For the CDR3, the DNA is TGTGCCAGCAGAGGGACTAGCGGGGGGGCCTCCGAGCAGTACTTC. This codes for CASRGTSGGASEQYF.

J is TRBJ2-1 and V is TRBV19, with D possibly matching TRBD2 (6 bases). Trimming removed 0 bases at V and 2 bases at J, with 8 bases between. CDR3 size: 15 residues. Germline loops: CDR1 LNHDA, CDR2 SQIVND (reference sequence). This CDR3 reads CASSIEGGPYNEQFF. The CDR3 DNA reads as TGTGCCAGTAGTATAGAGGGGGGACCCTACAATGAGCAGTTCTTC. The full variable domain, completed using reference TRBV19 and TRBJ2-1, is DGGITQSPKYLFRKEGQNVTLSCEQNLNHDAMYWYRQDPGQGLRLIYYSQIVNDFQKGDIAEGYSVSREKKESFPLTVTSAQKNPTAFYLCASSIEGGPYNEQFFGPGTRLTVL.

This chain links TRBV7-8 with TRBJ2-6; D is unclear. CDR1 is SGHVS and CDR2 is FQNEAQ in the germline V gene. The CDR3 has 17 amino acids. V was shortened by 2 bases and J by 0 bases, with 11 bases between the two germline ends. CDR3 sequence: CASSLRGPNSGANVLTF. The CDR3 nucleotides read TGTGCCAGCAGCTTACGCGGTCCGAACTCTGGGGCCAACGTCCTGACTTTC.

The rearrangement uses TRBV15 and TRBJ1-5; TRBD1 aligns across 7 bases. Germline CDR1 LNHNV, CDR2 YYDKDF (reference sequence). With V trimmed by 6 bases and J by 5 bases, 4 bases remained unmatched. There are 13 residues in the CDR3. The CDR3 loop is CATRNRGDQPQHF. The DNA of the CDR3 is TGTGCCACCAGGAACAGGGGAGATCAGCCCCAGCATTTT. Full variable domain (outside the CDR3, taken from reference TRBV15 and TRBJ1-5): DAMVIQNPRYQVTQFGKPVTLSCSQTLNHNVMYWYQQKSSQAPKLLFHYYDKDFNNEADTPDNFQSRRPNTSFCFLDIRSPGLGDTAMYLCATRNRGDQPQHFGDGTRLSIL.